Below, 17 T cell receptor beta chains from the same sample are listed, as sequenced in a study of OX40 agonist ivuxolimab in advanced cancers. TCRdb's table, derived via immunoSEQ multiplex PCR, lists solely in-frame clones and lacks some. The repertoire holds about 67,000 clones, with more than 70% as singletons. Material: CD4+ or CD8+ T cells sorted from blood, obtained in a trial of the OX40 agonist ivuxolimab. The receptor source for this set is an adult with an advanced solid tumor such as melanoma, head and neck, liver or kidney cancer.

The chain carries TRBV30 and TRBJ2-5; no clear D gene. Trimming pared 2 bases from V and 2 bases from J, leaving 12 bases between. The CDR3 runs 14 residues. Germline V gene lookup returns CDR1 GTSNPN and CDR2 SVGIG (reference sequence). For the CDR3, the DNA is TGTGCCTGGAGTCGCGACCCGGTACAAGAGACCCAGTACTTC. Translation gives CAWSRDPVQETQYF. Full variable domain (remainder filled in from reference TRBV30 and TRBJ2-5): SQTIHQWPATLVQPVGSPLSLECTVEGTSNPNLYWYRQAAGRGLQLLFYSVGIGQISSEVPQNLSASRPQDRQFILSSKKLLLSDSGFYLCAWSRDPVQETQYFGPGTRLLVL.

This chain uses TRBV7-3 with TRBJ2-1; possibly TRBD2 for D (6 bases). The CDR3 is 15 residues long. CDR1 and CDR2 from the germline V gene are SGHTA and FQGTGA. V was trimmed by 0 bases and J by 6 bases, leaving 12 bases between them. CDR3: CASSLTASAGNEQFF. The CDR3 DNA reads TGTGCCAGCAGCTTAACGGCTAGCGCGGGCAATGAGCAGTTCTTC.

The chain employs TRBV7-2 and TRBJ2-2; TRBD2 aligns across 7 bases. Germline assignment: CDR1 SGHTA and CDR2 FQGNSA. The CDR3 contains 15 residues. Losses at the gene ends were 7 bases for V and 6 bases for J; bases not matched to a gene: 11. CDR3 in DNA: TGTGCCAGCAACTTTCACAGCGGGATTTCCGGGGAGCTGTTTTTT. This encodes CASNFHSGISGELFF.

The DNA for the CDR3 is TGCAGCGTTGAAGATACGAGGGGCGAATACTTC. Its protein product is CSVEDTRGEYF. The chain couples TRBV29-1 to TRBJ2-7; D could derive from TRBD1 or TRBD2 (5 bases each). V lost 0 bases and J lost 13, with 13 bases in between. Germline values: CDR1 SQVTM, CDR2 ANQGSEA. This CDR3 contains 11 residues.

This chain uses TRBV7-2 with TRBJ2-1, with D hard to call. Germline V gives CDR1 SGHTA, CDR2 FQGNSA. Deletions cut 1 base from V and 1 base from J, with 5 bases between. The CDR3 has 14 residues. The CDR3 DNA is TGTGCCAGCAGCTTAGTCAGTTCCTACAATGAGCAGTTCTTC. Amino acid sequence: CASSLVSSYNEQFF.

V gene TRBV5-8 combines with J gene TRBJ1-1, with 8 bases fitting TRBD1. V lost 4 bases and J lost 5; bases outside the gene matches: 7. The CDR3 sequence is 14 residues long. Germline V lookup: CDR1 SGHTS, CDR2 YDEGEE. The CDR3 protein is CASSNIYRGTEAFF. The CDR3 DNA follows: TGTGCCAGCAGCAACATCTACAGGGGGACTGAAGCTTTCTTT.

CDR3 loop: CASSLVPGREKLFF. CDR3 bases: TGCGCCAGCAGCTTGGTCCCCGGGCGGGAAAAACTGTTTTTT. This chain uses TRBV5-1 with TRBJ1-4; no reliable D call. The V gene's germline CDR1 is SGHRS and CDR2 YFSETQ. The V end was cut by 0 bases, the J end by 8 bases, with 11 bases between. This CDR3 comprises 14 residues.

The gene calls are TRBV10-3 and TRBJ1-5; D may be TRBD1 (5 bases). The germline CDR1 and CDR2 sequences are ENHRY and SYGVKD. V gave up 2 bases and J gave up 7 bases, with 15 bases separating them. There are 15 residues in the CDR3. As DNA, the CDR3 is TGTGCCATCAGTGAGGACGGCAGCCCAGGGCAGCCCCAGCATTTT. This encodes CAISEDGSPGQPQHF.

The chain recombines TRBV5-1 with TRBJ2-7; TRBD2 aligns across 12 bases. The CDR3 is 18 amino acids. Germline trimming cut 4 bases from V and 2 bases from J; bases unmatched to any gene: 13. In germline, CDR1 is SGHRS, CDR2 YFSETQ. The CDR3: CASSHTYWTSGATYEQYF. The CDR3 coding sequence is TGCGCCAGCAGCCACACCTACTGGACTAGCGGGGCGACCTACGAGCAGTACTTC.

The chain combines TRBV7-3 with TRBJ2-3; TRBD2 might be the D (5 bases). Looked up from germline, CDR1 is SGHTA and CDR2 is FQGTGA. The CDR3 spans 13 residues. V was clipped by 5 bases and J by 3 bases, with 9 bases between them. The chain's CDR3 is CASSEIATDTQYF. The CDR3, as DNA: TGTGCCAGCAGCGAGATAGCGACAGATACGCAGTATTTT.

The chain is built from TRBV28 and TRBJ1-2; no firm D call. Germline CDR1 reads MDHEN; CDR2 reads SYDVKM. The CDR3 has 14 amino acids. Trimming left V 5 bases short and J 4 bases short, with 14 bases between. The CDR3 sequence: CASSPFVGPYGYTF. The CDR3 DNA follows: TGTGCCAGCAGTCCATTCGTCGGGCCCTATGGCTACACCTTC.

The chain is built from TRBV19 and TRBJ1-2, with D maybe TRBD1 (5 bases). Looked up from germline, CDR1 is LNHDA and CDR2 is SQIVND (reference sequence). This CDR3 is 12 amino acids long. V was clipped by 10 bases and J by 8 bases, with 17 bases between them. The CDR3 DNA reads TGTGCCAAAGCTCGCAGGGTGGGGGGCTACACCTTC. Amino acids: CAKARRVGGYTF.

V gene TRBV2 combines with J gene TRBJ1-6, with TRBD1 matching over 8 bases. The length of the CDR3 is 13 residues. J lost 9 bases, V lost 6 bases, and 4 bases had no gene match. Germline assignment: CDR1 SNHLY and CDR2 FYNNEI. The chain's CDR3 is CASRDRESSPLHF. The DNA of the CDR3 is TGTGCCAGCAGGGACAGGGAAAGTTCACCCCTCCACTTT.

V usage is TRBV9 and J usage is TRBJ2-7, with D perhaps being TRBD1 or TRBD2 (6 bases each). In germline, CDR1 is SGDLS, CDR2 YYNGEE. CDR3 length: 14 residues. Trimming left V 6 bases short and J 5 bases short, with 18 bases between. The CDR3 loop is CASNEGGTLHEQYF. The CDR3 coding sequence is TGTGCCAGCAACGAAGGGGGGACGCTCCACGAGCAGTACTTC.

This clone was detected only a few times. The chain recombines TRBV2 with TRBJ2-1; TRBD2 matches at 7 bases. V gave up 6 bases and J gave up 7 bases; unmatched junction bases: 9. The germline CDR1 and CDR2 sequences are SNHLY and FYNNEI. The CDR3 sequence is 14 residues long. The CDR3 loop is CASRGLYGGNEQFF. The DNA for the CDR3 is TGTGCCAGCAGGGGCTTATACGGGGGGAATGAGCAGTTCTTC. Full variable domain (missing parts from reference TRBV2 and TRBJ2-1): EPEVTQTPSHQVTQMGQEVILRCVPISNHLYFYWYRQILGQKVEFLVSFYNNEISEKSEIFDDQFSVERPDGSNFTLKIRSTKLEDSAMYFCASRGLYGGNEQFFGPGTRLTVL.

The chain has TRBV7-2 and TRBJ2-2, with D possibly matching TRBD2 (6 bases). Germline CDR1 reads SGHTA; CDR2 reads FQGNSA. V was trimmed by 3 bases and J by 2 bases, leaving 19 bases between them. The CDR3 length is 18 residues. CDR3 sequence reads: CASSFVGAGYYNTGELFF. The CDR3 nucleotides are TGTGCCAGCAGCTTTGTCGGCGCGGGGTATTATAACACCGGGGAGCTGTTTTTT.

The V gene is TRBV9, the J gene TRBJ1-1; D gene unclear. The CDR3 has 16 amino acids. The germline V gene encodes CDR1 SGDLS and CDR2 YYNGEE. Between the trimmed V and J ends, which lost 0 bases and 0 bases, there was a span of 12 bases. The CDR3 sequence: CASSVGSGFMNTEAFF. For the CDR3, the DNA is TGTGCCAGCAGCGTAGGTTCTGGTTTCATGAACACTGAAGCTTTCTTT.